The 21 T cell receptor beta chains in this list originate from one sample, sequenced in a study of blood T cell repertoires in COVID-19. Using immunoSEQ multiplex PCR, the repertoire was profiled, and TCRdb retains in-frame clones only, with some absent. The table shows about 99,000 clones, with around 81% occurring only once. The sample was peripheral blood. The receptor set was obtained from an elderly man with COVID-19, enrolled during active disease.

Worth noting for this clone: Relative to the germline gene, one junction end is altered; a read error may explain this. The chain recombines TRBV7-7 with TRBJ2-7; D is perhaps TRBD1 or TRBD2 (6 bases each). CDR3 length: 14 residues. Germline CDR1 is SSHAT and CDR2 is FNYEAQ (reference sequence). The CDR3 sequence: CASSLGLQGYEQYF. The CDR3 DNA follows: TGTGCTAGCAGCTTAGGACTACAGGGTTACGAGCAGTACTTC.

V gene TRBV21-1 combines with J gene TRBJ1-3; the D call TRBD1 from the table was never checked on the DNA. TRBV21-1 has pseudogene status. The CDR3 has 16 residues. The CDR3 loop is CASNKDREASGNTIYF. CDR3 DNA: TGTGCCAGCAATAAGGACAGGGAAGCCTCTGGAAACACCATATATTTT.

The chain recombines TRBV7-8 with TRBJ2-7, with D perhaps TRBD2 (7 bases). Germline V gives CDR1 SGHVS, CDR2 FQNEAQ. The CDR3 is made up of 18 amino acids. V lost 4 bases and J lost 1, with 23 bases in between. In nucleotides, the CDR3 is TGTGCCAGCAGCTGGGGGGGCGCCGGGAGGCTAACATCCTACGAGCAGTACTTC. As protein: CASSWGGAGRLTSYEQYF.

The chain has TRBV11-3 and TRBJ2-3, with 8 bases aligning to TRBD2. CDR3 length equals 15 residues. Per the germline V gene, CDR1 is SGHNT and CDR2 is YENEEA. V lost 5 bases, J lost 3 bases, and 7 bases stayed unmatched. The CDR3 nucleotides are TGTGCCAGCAGCACCGGGGTAGCGGGAACAGATACGCAGTATTTT. Encoded protein: CASSTGVAGTDTQYF.

V gene TRBV3-1 (or the pseudogene TRBV3-2) combines with J gene TRBJ2-1; 8 bases match TRBD1. Germline assignment: CDR1 LGHDT and CDR2 YNNKEL (reference sequence). Germline trimming cut 0 bases from V and 2 bases from J; bases unmatched to any gene: 0. This CDR3 contains 15 residues. The CDR3 sequence is CASSQDRGPYNEQFF. In DNA form, the CDR3 reads TGTGCCAGCAGCCAAGACAGGGGGCCCTACAATGAGCAGTTCTTC.

This chain connects TRBV30 to TRBJ1-1; D ambiguous. CDR3 length: 13 residues. Germline lookup yields CDR1 GTSNPN and CDR2 SVGIG (reference sequence). Trimming cost V 2 bases and J 0 bases, with 7 bases left between them. This CDR3 reads CAWSYLVNTEAFF. CDR3 coding DNA: TGTGCCTGGAGTTATTTAGTGAACACTGAAGCTTTCTTT.

The chain recombines TRBV6-6 with TRBJ2-5, with D maybe TRBD1 (6 bases). Germline V gene sequence: CDR1 MNHNY, CDR2 SVGAGI (reference sequence). This CDR3 is built from 13 residues. V was shortened by 6 bases and J by 9 bases, with 17 bases between the two germline ends. Here the CDR3 reads CASRAGTPQAQYF. Here the CDR3 DNA reads TGTGCCAGCAGAGCCGGGACACCCCAGGCCCAGTACTTC.

The rearrangement uses TRBV7-9 and TRBJ2-1, with 7 bases matching TRBD2. The germline gives CDR1 SEHNR, CDR2 FQNEAQ (reference sequence). Trimming took 3 bases from V and 2 from J; bases not matched to a gene: 4. The CDR3 totals 15 residues. The CDR3 spells CASSLLRGAYNEQFF. The CDR3 DNA reads as TGTGCCAGCAGCTTGTTACGGGGGGCCTACAATGAGCAGTTCTTC. The full variable domain, rest sourced from reference TRBV7-9 and TRBJ2-1, is DTGVSQNPRHKITKRGQNVTFRCDPISEHNRLYWYRQTLGQGPEFLTYFQNEAQLEKSRLLSDRFSAERPKGSFSTLEIQRTEQGDSAMYLCASSLLRGAYNEQFFGPGTRLTVL.

The V gene is TRBV18, the J gene TRBJ1-6; D unresolved. Per the germline V gene, CDR1 is KGHSH and CDR2 is LQKENI. The CDR3 loop spans 14 amino acids. Trimming removed 2 bases from V and 10 bases from J, with 12 bases in between. Written as DNA, the CDR3 is TGTGCCAGCTCACCATATGACATTTTATCACCCCTCCACTTT. It specifies CASSPYDILSPLHF.

This clone was counted a few times. The genes are TRBV7-2 and TRBJ2-6; D may be TRBD1 (6 bases). CDR1 SGHTA and CDR2 FQGNSA come from the germline V gene. Trimming took off 1 base at V and 2 bases at J, with 9 bases between the two ends. This CDR3 has 16 amino acids. The CDR3 nucleotides are TGTGCCAGCAGCTTAGAGCCAGGGGCTGGGGCCAACGTCCTGACTTTC. Amino acids: CASSLEPGAGANVLTF.

The chain joins TRBV9 to TRBJ2-3; 10 nucleotides align to TRBD2. This CDR3 has 14 residues. V was pared by 4 bases and J by 6 bases, with 5 bases of the junction left unmatched. Per the germline V gene, CDR1 is SGDLS and CDR2 is YYNGEE. CDR3 amino acids: CASSSSGSGDTQYF. CDR3 DNA: TGTGCCAGCAGCTCTAGCGGGAGTGGGGATACGCAGTATTTT.

The chain is built from TRBV2 and TRBJ1-1; 8 bases fit TRBD1. Trimming cost V 6 bases and J 7 bases; bases outside gene matches: 10. This CDR3 comprises 14 residues. CDR1 is SNHLY and CDR2 is FYNNEI in the germline V gene. CDR3 loop: CASRNSGGRGEAFF. CDR3 in DNA: TGTGCCAGCAGAAACTCAGGGGGCCGGGGTGAAGCTTTCTTT.

J is TRBJ2-5 and V is TRBV9; a weak D match, TRBD2 (5 bases). Trimming took off 7 bases at V and 4 bases at J, with 11 bases between the two ends. CDR1 is SGDLS, CDR2 YYNGEE, per germline. The CDR3 contains 12 residues. The CDR3 region has the DNA TGTGCCAGCCGTGGGAGTGGAGAGACCCAGTACTTC. Translation: CASRGSGETQYF.

Only a few counts were recorded for this clone. The CDR3 region is CASSFRTGGIHEQYF. DNA of the CDR3: TGTGCCAGCAGCTTCCGGACAGGGGGCATCCACGAGCAGTACTTC. The rearrangement joins TRBV7-9 to TRBJ2-7, with 11 bases identical to TRBD1. Germline assignment: CDR1 SEHNR and CDR2 FQNEAQ (reference sequence). CDR3 size: 15 residues. The trim removed 3 bases at V and 5 bases at J, leaving 6 bases unmatched.

Concerning this clone: It is unclear where the CDR3 begins or ends on the DNA, so no DNA is shown, and the CDR3 is as TCRdb lists it. This chain connects TRBV12-3 or TRBV12-4 to TRBJ2-2; the D call of TRBD2 is as the table states it, not checked on the DNA. A total of 13 residues make up the CDR3, ends included. The CDR3 loop is CASSSLRAGELFF.

The J gene is TRBJ1-5, the V gene TRBV11-2; D not certain. The CDR3 is made up of 16 amino acids. Germline assignment: CDR1 SGHAT and CDR2 FQNNGV. The V end lost 2 bases, the J end lost 6 bases, and 17 bases lay between the germline ends. The CDR3 is CASSLNGGDTGQPQHF. CDR3 nucleotides: TGTGCCAGCAGCTTAAACGGTGGAGATACGGGTCAGCCCCAGCATTTT. The full variable domain, rest sourced from reference TRBV11-2 and TRBJ1-5, is EAGVAQSPRYKIIEKRQSVAFWCNPISGHATLYWYQQILGQGPKLLIQFQNNGVVDDSQLPKDRFSAERLKGVDSTLKIQPAKLEDSAVYLCASSLNGGDTGQPQHFGDGTRLSIL.

The V and J genes are TRBV11-1 and TRBJ2-3; possibly TRBD2 for D (5 bases). The CDR3 is made up of 16 amino acids. The V gene's germline CDR1 is SGHAT and CDR2 FQDESV (reference sequence). The ends were cut back, 10 bases at V and 0 bases at J, with 20 bases in the middle. The chain's CDR3 is CATPTRTRTSTDTQYF. The CDR3, as DNA: TGTGCCACCCCGACGCGGACTCGCACTAGCACAGATACGCAGTATTTT.

For the CDR3, the DNA is TGTGCCAGCAGCTTCTCCAATGAGCAGTTCTTC. This gives the protein CASSFSNEQFF. The chain uses TRBV7-2 and TRBJ2-1; D unresolved. Trimming took off 3 bases at V and 6 bases at J, with 3 bases between the two ends. Per the germline V gene, CDR1 is SGHTA and CDR2 is FQGNSA. The CDR3 covers 11 residues.

This chain connects TRBV10-3 to TRBJ2-5; 7 bases align to TRBD2. Germline CDR1 and CDR2: ENHRY and SYGVKD. The CDR3 is 12 amino acids. Trimming took 4 bases from V and 4 from J; bases not matched to a gene: 0. The CDR3 spells CAISGGGETQYF. For the CDR3, the DNA is TGTGCCATCAGTGGCGGGGGAGAGACCCAGTACTTC.

The chain uses TRBV24-1 and TRBJ2-5, with D perhaps matching TRBD2 (5 bases). Germline CDR1 is KGHDR and CDR2 is SFDVKD. CDR3 length: 16 residues. The V and J ends lost 7 bases and 5 bases respectively, with 22 bases between them. CDR3 loop: CATSSGRGLLGETQYF. CDR3 bases: TGTGCCACCAGCTCCGGTCGGGGTCTTTTAGGGGAGACCCAGTACTTC.

V and J are TRBV30 and TRBJ2-1, with TRBD2 identical over 10 bases. Germline trimming cut 0 bases from V and 5 bases from J; bases unmatched to any gene: 4. This CDR3 is 15 amino acids long. CDR1 is GTSNPN, CDR2 SVGIG, per germline (reference sequence). CDR3 region: CAWSVGLAGDNEQFF. The CDR3 DNA is TGTGCCTGGAGTGTGGGGCTAGCGGGAGACAATGAGCAGTTCTTC.